The rows below give T cell receptor beta chains drawn from one sample of a study of blood T cell repertoires in COVID-19. Clones were sequenced by immunoSEQ multiplex PCR, and TCRdb holds only the in-frame ones, with some missing. The data contain 310,000 or so clones, roughly 90% of them singletons. The sample consisted of PBMCs or T cells enriched from blood (not recorded which). These receptors were taken from a woman between 18 and 29 years old with acute COVID-19. Each CDR3 is given with its conserved first and last residue. The order of the fields is clone size, V gene, D gene, J gene, CDR3 length, CDR3 protein, CDR3 DNA. A D gene is named only where the DNA matches it firmly. Size tells how often a clone was seen (once, few, many) or the class of an expanded clone, and some rows leave it out.

NA	TRBV5-1	TRBD2	TRBJ2-1	15	CASSQREGQRDEQFF	TGCGCCAGCAGCCAGCGGGAGGGCCAACGGGATGAGCAGTTCTTC
once	TRBV4-3	TRBD2	TRBJ2-7	15	CASSKLGTSGYEQYF	TGCGCCAGCAGCAAGCTCGGGACTAGCGGTTACGAGCAGTACTTC
NA	TRBV3-1/TRBV3-2	NA	TRBJ1-2	13	CASSQDAGYGYTF	TGTGCCAGCAGCCAAGATGCGGGGTATGGCTACACCTTC
NA	TRBV6-5	TRBD2	TRBJ2-2	15	CASRGLAGRTGELFF	TGTGCCAGCAGGGGACTAGCGGGAAGGACCGGGGAGCTGTTTTTT
NA	TRBV4-3	TRBD2	TRBJ2-4	16	CASSQEGLAGGNIQYF	TGCGCCAGCAGCCAAGAGGGCCTAGCGGGAGGGAACATTCAGTACTTC
NA	TRBV2	NA	TRBJ1-1	13	CASSPLSGTEAFF	TGTGCCAGCAGCCCCCTTAGCGGAACTGAAGCTTTCTTT
NA	TRBV24-1	TRBD1	TRBJ2-7	15	CATSAPGTGTGEQYF	TGTGCCACCAGTGCCCCCGGGACAGGGACTGGCGAGCAGTACTTC
NA	TRBV7-8	NA	TRBJ1-5	15	CASSLGGGWDQPQHF	TGTGCCAGCAGCTTAGGGGGCGGTTGGGATCAGCCCCAGCATTTT
NA	TRBV19	NA	TRBJ2-7	15	CASSSSLGYSYEQYF	TGTGCCAGTAGTAGCTCCCTCGGTTATTCCTACGAGCAGTACTTC
NA	TRBV11-1	NA	TRBJ2-5	15	CASSLSQRGQETQYF	TGTGCCAGCAGCTTAAGTCAAAGGGGCCAGGAGACCCAGTACTTC
NA	TRBV9	NA	TRBJ2-2	17	CASSVDQGSSNTGELFF	TGTGCCAGCAGCGTAGATCAGGGCTCCTCGAACACCGGGGAGCTGTTTTTT
NA	TRBV24-1	NA	TRBJ2-7	13	CATSDFEGYEQYF	TGTGCCACCAGTGATTTTGAGGGTTACGAGCAGTACTTC
NA	TRBV6-5	NA	TRBJ1-3	13	CASRQVSGNTIYF	TGTGCCAGCCGACAGGTCTCTGGAAACACCATATATTTT
NA	TRBV11-2	TRBD1	TRBJ1-4	16	CASSFRGLGTNEKLFF	TGTGCCAGCAGCTTCAGGGGGCTGGGGACTAATGAAAAACTGTTTTTT
NA	TRBV19	NA	TRBJ1-5	16	CASSILGPASNQPQHF	TGTGCCAGTAGTATTTTGGGGCCGGCGAGCAATCAGCCCCAGCATTTT
NA	TRBV27	NA	TRBJ1-5	15	CASSLAGNSNQPQHF	TGTGCCAGCAGTTTAGCCGGTAATAGCAATCAGCCCCAGCATTTT
NA	TRBV19	TRBD2	TRBJ2-1	14	CASSTPGLVPEQFF	TGTGCCAGTAGTACCCCGGGACTAGTACCTGAGCAGTTCTTC
NA	TRBV19	NA	TRBJ2-7	15	CASTTRGGGVQEQYF	TGTGCCAGTACCACGCGTGGTGGAGGGGTTCAGGAGCAGTACTTC
NA	TRBV6-5	TRBD2	TRBJ2-7	13	CASSLAASYEQYF	TGTGCCAGCAGCCTAGCGGCCTCCTACGAGCAGTACTTC
NA	TRBV18	NA	TRBJ2-7	17	CASSPTRGSGETYEQYF	TGTGCCAGCTCACCAACCAGGGGAAGCGGGGAAACCTACGAGCAGTACTTC
NA	TRBV5-4	NA	TRBJ2-7	18	CASSMGGGFGLAKYEQYF	TGTGCCAGCAGCATGGGGGGTGGGTTTGGTCTAGCGAAATACGAGCAGTACTTC
NA	TRBV5-8	NA	TRBJ2-3	17	CASSSDYRLGSTDTQYF	TGTGCCAGCAGCTCTGACTATCGACTCGGGAGCACAGATACGCAGTATTTT
NA	TRBV5-1	NA	TRBJ1-6	15	CASSPSTGYNSPLHF	TGCGCCAGCAGCCCATCGACAGGCTATAATTCACCCCTCCACTTT
NA	TRBV7-6	TRBD2	TRBJ2-1	19	CASSPWWRGTSGRDNEQFF	TGTGCCAGCAGCCCATGGTGGCGGGGGACTAGCGGGAGGGACAATGAGCAGTTCTTC
NA	TRBV27	NA	TRBJ2-7	15	CASSLKTGTGYEQYF	TGTGCCAGCAGTTTAAAGACAGGGACTGGGTACGAGCAGTACTTC
NA	TRBV9	TRBD2	TRBJ2-3	14	CASPRREGTDTQYF	TGTGCCAGCCCCAGGCGGGAGGGCACAGATACGCAGTATTTT
NA	TRBV5-1	NA	TRBJ1-1	14	CASSLDRMGTEAFF	TGCGCCAGCAGCTTGGACAGGATGGGGACTGAAGCTTTCTTT
once	TRBV7-9	NA	TRBJ1-1	14	CASSLVQLRPEAFF	TGTGCCAGCAGCTTAGTACAGTTAAGGCCTGAAGCTTTCTTT
NA	TRBV6-1	NA	TRBJ2-6	16	CASSESGGSGANVLTF	TGTGCCAGCAGTGAAAGTGGCGGCTCTGGGGCCAACGTCCTGACTTTC
NA	TRBV6-5	NA	TRBJ2-7	13	CASSYGQSYEQYF	TGTGCCAGCAGTTATGGGCAATCCTACGAGCAGTACTTC
NA	TRBV27	NA	TRBJ1-5	13	CASSLISNQPQHF	TGTGCCAGCAGTCTTATTAGCAATCAGCCCCAGCATTTT
NA	TRBV2	TRBD1	TRBJ2-1	16	CASSEARGTGIHEQFF	TGTGCCAGCAGTGAAGCGCGCGGGACAGGGATCCATGAGCAGTTCTTC
NA	TRBV10-3	TRBD1	TRBJ2-7	13	CATQQGFSYEQYF	TGTGCCACCCAACAGGGGTTCAGCTACGAGCAGTACTTC
NA	TRBV25-1	TRBD1	TRBJ1-2	13	CASSELQGTGYTF	TGTGCCAGCAGTGAGTTACAGGGGACTGGCTACACCTTC
once	TRBV7-8	NA	TRBJ1-5	16	CASSLWPNLGAQPQHF	TGTGCCAGCAGCTTATGGCCGAACCTGGGGGCTCAGCCCCAGCATTTT
NA	TRBV12-3/TRBV12-4	NA	TRBJ1-2	13	CASSLLPNYGYTF	TGTGCCAGCAGTTTACTTCCCAACTATGGCTACACCTTC
NA	TRBV5-4	NA	TRBJ1-6	14	CASSLVGGNSPLHF	TGTGCCAGCAGCTTGGTAGGAGGAAATTCACCCCTCCACTTT
NA	TRBV10-3	NA	TRBJ1-1	14	CAISGTGSNTEAFF	TGTGCCATCAGTGGAACAGGATCGAACACTGAAGCTTTCTTT
NA	TRBV20-1	TRBD1	TRBJ2-7	14	CSASGTGSTYEQYF	TGCAGTGCTAGTGGGACAGGGAGTACCTACGAGCAGTACTTC
NA	TRBV5-1	TRBD2	TRBJ2-3	16	CASSLVASGIRNTQYF	TGCGCCAGCAGCTTGGTAGCTAGCGGGATCCGAAATACGCAGTATTTT
NA	TRBV6-4	NA	TRBJ2-3	15	CASSLTGEGGDTQYF	TGTGCCAGCAGTTTAACGGGAGAGGGCGGAGATACGCAGTATTTT
NA	TRBV27	NA	TRBJ2-5	17	CASSREARTGLQETQYF	TGTGCCAGCAGTAGGGAGGCACGGACAGGCCTTCAAGAGACCCAGTACTTC
few	TRBV7-2	NA	TRBJ1-3	14	CASSLGPSGNTIYF	TGTGCCAGCAGCTTAGGGCCCTCTGGAAACACCATATATTTT
NA	TRBV4-2	TRBD2	TRBJ2-7	14	CASSLGRDFGEQYF	TGTGCCAGCAGCCTCGGGAGGGATTTTGGGGAGCAGTACTTC
NA	TRBV19	TRBD1	TRBJ1-2	13	CASRDRGYPGYTF	TGTGCCAGCAGGGACAGGGGCTATCCTGGCTACACCTTC
NA	TRBV7-9	TRBD2	TRBJ2-1	15	CASSPGTSGYSEQFF	TGTGCCAGCAGCCCCGGGACTAGCGGTTACAGTGAGCAGTTCTTC
NA	TRBV15	TRBD2	TRBJ2-1	19	CATSGGTGLAGGGFNEQFF	TGTGCCACCAGCGGCGGGACAGGACTAGCGGGAGGTGGTTTCAATGAGCAGTTCTTC
NA	TRBV6-2/TRBV6-3	TRBD1	TRBJ1-5	16	CASSRETGGSNQPQHF	TGTGCCAGCAGTCGTGAGACAGGGGGGAGCAATCAGCCCCAGCATTTT
NA	TRBV9	TRBD1	TRBJ1-1	15	CASSPRVGQGAEAFF	TGTGCCAGCAGCCCAAGGGTAGGCCAGGGGGCTGAAGCTTTCTTT
NA	TRBV3-1/TRBV3-2	TRBD2	TRBJ2-2	18	CASSQGVKLAGVFGELFF	TGTGCCAGCAGCCAAGGGGTAAAACTAGCGGGAGTTTTCGGGGAGCTGTTTTTT
NA	TRBV19	TRBD1	TRBJ2-5	15	CASSRMSGQGVTQYF	TGTGCCAGTAGTAGGATGTCAGGACAGGGTGTGACCCAGTACTTC
few	TRBV6-5	NA	TRBJ1-1	14	CASSWGREYTEAFF	TGTGCCAGCAGTTGGGGGAGGGAGTACACTGAAGCTTTCTTT
NA	TRBV27	TRBD2	TRBJ2-1	16	CASRRLAESSYNEQFF	TGTGCCAGCAGAAGACTAGCGGAGAGCTCCTACAATGAGCAGTTCTTC
NA	TRBV19	TRBD1	TRBJ1-2	15	CASTGGTGISYGYTF	TGTGCCAGTACCGGTGGGACAGGTATATCCTATGGCTACACCTTC
NA	TRBV18	NA	TRBJ1-3	15	CASSPLGRTGNTIYF	TGTGCCAGCTCACCATTAGGGAGGACTGGAAACACCATATATTTT
NA	TRBV20-1	TRBD1	TRBJ1-4	11	CSASLTGRLFF	TGCAGTGCTAGCCTGACAGGGCGGCTGTTTTTT
NA	TRBV30	TRBD2	TRBJ2-1	14	CAWSWEGPYNEQFF	TGTGCCTGGAGTTGGGAGGGCCCCTACAATGAGCAGTTCTTC
NA	TRBV24-1	TRBD2	TRBJ2-1	20	CATSDAQGLAGFSSYNEQFF	TGTGCCACCAGTGACGCACAGGGACTAGCGGGCTTTAGCTCCTACAATGAGCAGTTCTTC
few	TRBV4-2	TRBD1	TRBJ2-7	15	CASSQVGDRAHEQYF	TGTGCCAGCAGCCAAGTTGGGGACAGGGCGCACGAGCAGTACTTC
few	TRBV18	TRBD1	TRBJ1-3	16	CASSRLGQGSGNTIYF	TGTGCCAGCTCACGTCTCGGACAGGGGAGCGGAAACACCATATATTTT